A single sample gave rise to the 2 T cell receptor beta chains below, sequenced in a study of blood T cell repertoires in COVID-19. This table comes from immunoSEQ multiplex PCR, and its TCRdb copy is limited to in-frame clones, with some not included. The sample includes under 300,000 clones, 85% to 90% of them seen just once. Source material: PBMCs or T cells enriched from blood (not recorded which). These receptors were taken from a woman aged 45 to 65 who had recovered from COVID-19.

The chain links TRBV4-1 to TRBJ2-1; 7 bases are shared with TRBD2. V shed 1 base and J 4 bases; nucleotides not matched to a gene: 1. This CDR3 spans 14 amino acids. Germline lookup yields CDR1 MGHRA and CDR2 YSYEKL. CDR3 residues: CASSQGLAYNEQFF. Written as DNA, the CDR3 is TGCGCCAGCAGCCAAGGACTAGCTTACAATGAGCAGTTCTTC.

The CDR3 sequence is CASSPSLWGGNYGYTF. Written as DNA, the CDR3 is TGTGCCAGCAGCCCCTCCCTGTGGGGAGGTAACTATGGCTACACCTTC. The chain employs TRBV5-4 and TRBJ1-2; no reliable D call. CDR3 length equals 16 residues. Deletions cut 4 bases from V and 1 base from J, with 17 bases between. Germline V lookup: CDR1 SGHNT, CDR2 YYREEE (reference sequence).